This T cell receptor (beta chain) was recorded in a study of spatial heterogeneity in lung cancer. Every TCR cDNA molecule bore a unique molecular identifier. TCRdb independently ran MiXCR on the 5' RACE reads; one entry per CDR3 protein. The repertoire holds some 78,000 distinct CDR3 sequences, with around 7.8% as singletons. This CDR3 spans 16 amino acids. Germline-derived CDR1 and CDR2 are SGHRS and YFSETQ. V dropped 4 bases and J dropped 0 bases, with 14 bases sitting between them. This sample's time point: sample taken at primary tumor resection. A total of approximately 77 untreated early-stage non-small cell lung cancer patients served as donors. From tumor, nontumor lung or frozen PBMC, whole RNA was taken unsorted for sequencing. In its sample, this clonotype was seen many times.

The receptor comes from a male donor with early-stage non-small cell lung cancer. Sequences were derived from PBMCs, sampled at surgery. The chain uses TRBV5-1 and TRBJ2-1; tentatively, D is TRBD1 or TRBD2 (5 bases each). CDR3 residues: CASSPRGGNSYNEQFF. CDR3 in DNA: TGCGCCAGCAGCCCCCGGGGCGGAAACTCCTACAATGAGCAGTTCTTC. Filled out from reference TRBV5-1 and TRBJ2-1, the complete variable domain reads KAGVTQTPRYLIKTRGQQVTLSCSPISGHRSVSWYQQTPGQGLQFLFEYFSETQRNKGNFPGRFSGRQFSNSRSEMNVSTLELGDSALYLCASSPRGGNSYNEQFFGPGTRLTVL.